This section outlines one T cell receptor (beta chain) sequence together with its context. These data originate in a study of blood T cell repertoires in COVID-19. Study overall: COVID-19 samples collected from the United States, Italy and Spain covered acute and convalescent phases. Sample material is recorded as cDNA or gDNA derived from T cells, B-cell-depleted T cells, or PBMCs.

Participants spanned ages roughly 18 to 90 years and resided in 20 to 30 US areas. Authors' methods: Quantification of nucleated cells was approximated via reference gene primer amplification. TCRdb's copy holds only in-frame clones and misses some; the assay was immunoSEQ multiplex PCR. The V and J calls and the clone size are those of that table, but D and trimming were determined from the DNA. The sample lists roughly 400,000 clones, just over 90% occurring once. The TCR was taken from a woman between 40 and 55 years old who had been exposed to COVID-19. Sequencing was carried out using PBMCs or T cells enriched from blood (not recorded which).

The CDR3 nucleotides are TGTGCCAGCAGTTCGCCAGGTGGTAGCGGGAACTACAATGAGCAGTTCTTC. Protein product: CASSSPGGSGNYNEQFF. The chain couples TRBV28 to TRBJ2-1; TRBD2 matches at 8 bases. The CDR3 runs 17 residues. Trimming took 4 bases from V and 3 from J; bases not matched to a gene: 11. The germline V gene encodes CDR1 MDHEN and CDR2 SYDVKM.